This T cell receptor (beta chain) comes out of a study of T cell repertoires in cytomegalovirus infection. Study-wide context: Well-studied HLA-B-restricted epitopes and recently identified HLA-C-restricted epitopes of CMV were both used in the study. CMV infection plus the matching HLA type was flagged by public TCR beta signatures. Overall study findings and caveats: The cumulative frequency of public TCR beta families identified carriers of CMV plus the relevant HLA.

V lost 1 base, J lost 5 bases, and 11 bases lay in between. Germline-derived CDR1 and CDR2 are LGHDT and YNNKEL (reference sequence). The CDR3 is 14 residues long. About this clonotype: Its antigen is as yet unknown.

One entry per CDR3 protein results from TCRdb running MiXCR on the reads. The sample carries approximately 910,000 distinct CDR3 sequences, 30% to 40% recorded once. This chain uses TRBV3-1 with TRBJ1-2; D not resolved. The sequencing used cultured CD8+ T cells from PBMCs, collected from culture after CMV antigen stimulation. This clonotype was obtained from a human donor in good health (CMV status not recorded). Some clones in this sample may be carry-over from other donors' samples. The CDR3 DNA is TGTGCCAGCAGCCAAGCTGGGGATGAGTATGGCTACACCTTC. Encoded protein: CASSQAGDEYGYTF. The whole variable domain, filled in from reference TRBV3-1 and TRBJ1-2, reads DTAVSQTPKYLVTQMGNDKSIKCEQNLGHDTMYWYKQDSKKFLKIMFSYNNKELIINETVPNRFSPKSPDKAHLNLHINSLELGDSAVYFCASSQAGDEYGYTFGSGTRLTVV.